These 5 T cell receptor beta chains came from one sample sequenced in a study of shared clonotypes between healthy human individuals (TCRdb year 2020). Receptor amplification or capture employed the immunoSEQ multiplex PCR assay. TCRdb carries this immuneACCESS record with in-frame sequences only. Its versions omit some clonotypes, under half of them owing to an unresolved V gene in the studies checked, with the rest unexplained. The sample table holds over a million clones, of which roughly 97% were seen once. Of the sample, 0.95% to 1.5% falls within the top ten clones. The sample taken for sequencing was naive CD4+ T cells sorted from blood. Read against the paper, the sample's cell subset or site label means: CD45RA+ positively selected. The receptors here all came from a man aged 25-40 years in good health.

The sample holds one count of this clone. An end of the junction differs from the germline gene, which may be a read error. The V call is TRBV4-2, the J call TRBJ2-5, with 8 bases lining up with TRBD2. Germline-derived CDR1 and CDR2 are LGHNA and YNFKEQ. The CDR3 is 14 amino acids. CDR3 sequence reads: CASSQGTSSYEQHF. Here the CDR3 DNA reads TGTGCCAGCAGCCAAGGGACTAGCTCCTACGAGCAACACTTC.

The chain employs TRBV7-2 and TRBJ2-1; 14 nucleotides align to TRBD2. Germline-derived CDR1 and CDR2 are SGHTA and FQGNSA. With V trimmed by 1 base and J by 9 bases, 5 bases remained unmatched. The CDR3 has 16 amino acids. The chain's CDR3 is CASSLGGLAGVLEQFF. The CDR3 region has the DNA TGTGCCAGCAGCTTAGGGGGACTAGCGGGAGTTCTTGAGCAGTTCTTC.

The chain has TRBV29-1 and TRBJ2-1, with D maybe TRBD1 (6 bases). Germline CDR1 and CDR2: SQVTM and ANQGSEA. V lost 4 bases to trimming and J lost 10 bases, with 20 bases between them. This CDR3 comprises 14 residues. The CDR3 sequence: CSVVTWDTGIEQFF. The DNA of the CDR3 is TGCAGCGTTGTCACTTGGGATACAGGGATCGAGCAGTTCTTC.

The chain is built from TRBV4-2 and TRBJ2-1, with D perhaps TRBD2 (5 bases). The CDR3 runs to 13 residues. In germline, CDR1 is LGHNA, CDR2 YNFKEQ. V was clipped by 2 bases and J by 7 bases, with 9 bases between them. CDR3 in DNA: TGTGCCAGCAGCCAAACTCGGGGAAATGAGCAGTTCTTC. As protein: CASSQTRGNEQFF.

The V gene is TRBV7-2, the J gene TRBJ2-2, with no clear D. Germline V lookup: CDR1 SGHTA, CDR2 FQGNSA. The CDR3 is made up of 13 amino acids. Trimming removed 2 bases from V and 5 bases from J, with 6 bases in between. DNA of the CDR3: TGTGCCAGCAGCTTATCCGTAACCGGGGAGCTGTTTTTT. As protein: CASSLSVTGELFF.